Sequencing of this TCR beta chain was carried out in a study of blood T cells in healthy people across ages. This clonotype was detected only a few times. Roughly 9.2 milliliters was the volume of peripheral blood drawn from each donor. The second PCR ran about 6 to 12 cycles with a sample-barcoded 5' primer and J-beta primers. Researchers report that each sample yielded at least 2.5 million CDR3-containing paired-end reads. MiXCR, run by TCRdb on the 5' RACE reads, gives a single entry per CDR3 protein. The data show 600,000 to 1,000,000 distinct CDR3 sequences, roughly 64% seen once. This clonotype was sampled from a man aged 25 to 40 in good health. Material: blood.

DNA for the CDR3: TGCGCCAGCCGACCCTCTGCAGCGCATACCAACTATGGCTACACCTTC. This translates into CASRPSAAHTNYGYTF. The chain uses TRBV5-1 and TRBJ1-2; D call uncertain. Per germline, CDR1 SGHRS and CDR2 YFSETQ. There are 16 residues in the CDR3. Trimming cost V 7 bases and J 2 bases, with 21 bases left between them.